This T cell receptor beta chain was found in a study of response to subunit inactivated influenza vaccine. TCRdb independently ran MiXCR on the RT-PCR reads; one entry per CDR3 protein. The profile shows approximately 230,000 distinct CDR3 sequences, 12% of them singletons. Remarks on this clonotype: The antigen remains unidentified.

Trimming took 3 bases from V and 1 from J, leaving 6 bases between them. The length of the CDR3 is 13 residues. Overall study findings and caveats: Authors suggested few new T cells are recruited by each seasonal influenza vaccination.

This specimen was non-naive T cells sorted from PBMCs, taken around two weeks before vaccination. The sequence was obtained from a middle-aged man who received an inactivated influenza vaccine. The gene calls are TRBV12-3 or TRBV12-4 and TRBJ2-5; no firm D call. The CDR3 loop is CASSFHLQETQYF. The CDR3 DNA is TGTGCCAGCAGTTTCCACCTCCAAGAGACCCAGTACTTC.